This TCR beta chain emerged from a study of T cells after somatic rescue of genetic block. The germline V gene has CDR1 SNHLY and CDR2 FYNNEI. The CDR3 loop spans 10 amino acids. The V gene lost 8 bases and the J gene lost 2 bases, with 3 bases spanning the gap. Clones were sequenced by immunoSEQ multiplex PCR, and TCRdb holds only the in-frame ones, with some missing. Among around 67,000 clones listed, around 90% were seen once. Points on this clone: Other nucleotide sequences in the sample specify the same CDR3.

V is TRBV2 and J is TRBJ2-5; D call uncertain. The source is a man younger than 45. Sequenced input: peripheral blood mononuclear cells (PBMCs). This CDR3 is CASGQETQYF. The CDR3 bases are TGTGCCAGCGGGCAAGAGACCCAGTACTTC.